This T cell receptor (beta chain) was sequenced during a study of shared clonotypes between healthy human individuals. Whole-study results and caveats: At large depth, rarefaction still showed sorted-subset sequencing to be incomplete.

On this clone itself: Its antigen is not identified.

The data were produced by immunoSEQ multiplex PCR, yet TCRdb's version contains in-frame clones alone and is incomplete. The sample lists about 2.2 million clones, about 94% occurring once. Naive CD8 populations comprised CD45RO-negative cells positively selected for CCR7, excluding terminally differentiated effector memory CD45RA+ cells. V lost 3 bases, J lost 6 bases, and 5 bases stayed unmatched. The CDR3 totals 15 residues. Germline assignment: CDR1 SGHTA and CDR2 FQGNSA. Sequenced sample: naive CD8+ T cells from PBMCs. The V call is TRBV7-2, the J call TRBJ2-3, with 11 nucleotides matching TRBD2. The receptor's source is a man aged 18 to 35 in good health. Some clones in this sample may be carry-over from other donors' samples. CDR3 amino acids: CASSLVGLAGDTQYF. The CDR3 nucleotides read TGTGCCAGCAGCTTGGTCGGACTAGCGGGCGATACGCAGTATTTT.